This T cell receptor beta chain came from a study of cytomegalovirus exposure and HLA in healthy donors. Overall study findings and caveats: Segments of the TCR beta V type were, in most cases, productive about 87% or about 30% of the time in an earlier analysis. Altogether, 164 TCR beta chains were recorded as cytomegalovirus-associated. Donor immune exposure was known only as CMV serostatus.

Points on this clone: The antigen is undetermined.

The PCR was carried out with 60 Vbeta primers and 13 Jbeta primers. The table came from immunoSEQ multiplex PCR; TCRdb's copy has only in-frame clones and leaves some out. The sample comprises about 99,000 clones, around 82% of which are singletons, and approximately 10% rests with the top ten. Germline loops: CDR1 KGHSH, CDR2 LQKENI. With 2 bases clipped from V and 4 bases from J, the junction kept 2 bases outside the gene matches. The CDR3 contains 14 residues. The sample was PBMCs. The V call is TRBV18, the J call TRBJ1-2; TRBD1 matches 9 bases. The receptor was isolated from a woman aged 18-35 years in good health and CMV-seropositive. CDR3 sequence reads: CASSPGTGSYGYTF. The CDR3 region has the DNA TGTGCCAGCTCACCAGGGACAGGGAGCTATGGCTACACCTTC.